This TCR beta chain comes out of a study of T cells in Graves' hyperthyroidism and ophthalmopathy (dated by TCRdb to between 2018 and 2020). General notes on the study: Peripheral blood samples were taken at the time of initial diagnosis, prior to any treatment. TCR V-J signatures able to tell the groups apart were searched for in a discovery cohort of 100 patients, of whom over 40 had Graves' ophthalmopathy and around 57 had stable Graves' hyperthyroidism. Prospective prediction of ophthalmopathy was tested in an independent validation cohort consisting of some 19 hyperthyroidism patients and over 15 patients who later progressed to ophthalmopathy. The roughly 100 discovery patients were randomly split 7:3 into training and test sets. In addition, the study compared T-cell repertoires in thyroid tissue and in blood from about 6 Graves' hyperthyroidism patients. After sampling, hyperthyroidism patients received methimazole starting at 30 mg daily, and ophthalmopathy patients received high-dose intravenous methylprednisolone. The paper describes TCR Vbeta CDR3 sequencing of 120 to 150 peripheral blood samples, made up of some 40 ophthalmopathy patients, some 76 hyperthyroidism patients and around 17 progressor patients.

Summary of the overall study and its limitations: No statistical method was used to set the sample size in advance, and investigators knew the group allocation. In validation, the model predicted progression to ophthalmopathy with roughly 70% sensitivity and less than 75% specificity, a median of approximately 6.5 months before onset. Blood samples also contained most of the expanded thyroid clonotypes (frequency above 0.001), which suggests that blood repertoires may reflect thyroid immune responses. Ophthalmopathy was separated from stable hyperthyroidism by a 13 V-J signature model, with approximately 89% sensitivity and just over 81% specificity obtained in cross-validation and 80%/75% obtained in testing.

As regards this clonotype: Its antigen is unknown. No much larger clonotype is one base removed from it; base qualities were not supplied.

TCR beta CDR3 regions were amplified from RNA transcripts. The first round of RT-PCR for the TCR CDR3 was performed with the HTBI primer set and the Qiagen OneStep RT-PCR kit. Libraries were constructed in a second round of multiplex PCR, after which size selection and purification were carried out. Sequencing of the libraries was done on an Illumina HiSeq2000 using paired-end 100 bp reads. The paper's data handling went like this. Raw data were processed with SOAPnuke, discarding reads with adapters, uncalled bases, mean Phred below 15, or no exact constant-primer or identifier match. COPE v1.2.5 was used to merge high-quality paired reads, and clonotypes were defined as unique nucleotide sequences. Clonotypes were aligned to IMGT TRBV, TRBD and TRBJ reference segments using MiTCR v1.1. Analysis was restricted to V-J combinations with a frequency above 0.0001, which covered roughly 99% of repertoires. The TCS score was defined as F50 (clonal expansion) divided by E x V (chaos), with BLOSUM62-based TCRdist calculated between CDR3 peptides within each V-J. Welch's t-statistics and random forest reduced several hundred V-J features to fewer than 15, which were used in a naive Bayes classifier (R e1071). The public reads were run again by TCRdb, first through fastp at Q25 and then through MiXCR, and only productive beta chains were kept. Every CDR3 protein is listed once, alongside the most common genes and DNA of its rows. The V and J calls were determined by TCRdb, not by the authors. The sample table holds about 360,000 distinct CDR3 sequences, of which less than 15% were seen once. The biggest ten clones account for around a tenth of the sample.

Including cysteine and phenylalanine, the CDR3 has 16 amino acids. Of the read, only the CDR3 DNA is kept; its 48 bases are in frame from base 1. The germline V and J ends show losses of 6 bases and 5 bases respectively, and no gene match explains 7 bases of the junction. The germline V gene specifies ENHRY as CDR1 and SYGVKD as CDR2. Graves' hyperthyroidism was defined as stable when no progression to ophthalmopathy occurred over 18 months of follow-up. Hyperthyroidism patients were newly diagnosed, with disease duration under 2 months, and aged 18 to 65 years. Exclusion was applied to patients with uncontrolled infections, other autoimmune diseases, pregnancy or lactation. Diagnoses were established on the basis of clinical symptoms, serum thyroxine and TRAb, thyroid ultrasound, and orbital computed tomography. Ficoll-Paque density gradient centrifugation was used to isolate PBMCs from 9.5 to 10 ml of fresh peripheral blood. Trizol reagent was used to extract total RNA, and RNA quality was then checked on an Agilent 2100 Bioanalyzer.

This receptor was identified in a young woman with Graves' hyperthyroidism. The chain employs TRBV10-3 and TRBJ2-1; a stretch of 13 junction bases matches TRBD2. Sequencing was performed on blood. The encoded CDR3 is CAISRLAGGLHNEQFF. The DNA sequence is as follows: TGTGCCATCAGCAGACTAGCGGGGGGACTGCACAATGAGCAGTTCTTC.